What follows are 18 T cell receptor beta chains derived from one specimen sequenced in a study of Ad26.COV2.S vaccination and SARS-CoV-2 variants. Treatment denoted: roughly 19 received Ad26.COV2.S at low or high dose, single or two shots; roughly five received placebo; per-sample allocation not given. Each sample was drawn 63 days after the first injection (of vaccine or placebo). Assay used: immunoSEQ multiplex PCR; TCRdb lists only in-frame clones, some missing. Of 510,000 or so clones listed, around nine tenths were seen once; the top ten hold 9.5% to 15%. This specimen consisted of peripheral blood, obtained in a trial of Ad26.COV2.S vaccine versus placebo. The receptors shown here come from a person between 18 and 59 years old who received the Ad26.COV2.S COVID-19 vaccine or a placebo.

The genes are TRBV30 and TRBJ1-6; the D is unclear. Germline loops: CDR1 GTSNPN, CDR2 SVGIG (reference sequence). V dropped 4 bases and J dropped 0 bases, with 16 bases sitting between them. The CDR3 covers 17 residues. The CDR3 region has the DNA TGTGCCTGGAAGAGCGGCAGGTTGAGCTCCTATAATTCACCCCTCCACTTT. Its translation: CAWKSGRLSSYNSPLHF. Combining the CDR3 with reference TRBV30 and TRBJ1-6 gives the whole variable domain SQTIHQWPATLVQPVGSPLSLECTVEGTSNPNLYWYRQAAGRGLQLLFYSVGIGQISSEVPQNLSASRPQDRQFILSSKKLLLSDSGFYLCAWKSGRLSSYNSPLHFGNGTRLTVT.

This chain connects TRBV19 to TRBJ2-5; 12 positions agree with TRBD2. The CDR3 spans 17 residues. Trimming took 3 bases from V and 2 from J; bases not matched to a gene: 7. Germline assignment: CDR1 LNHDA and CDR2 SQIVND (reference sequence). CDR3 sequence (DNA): TGTGCCAGTAGTATTCAGACTAGCGGGAGTTTGCAAGAGACCCAGTACTTC. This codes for CASSIQTSGSLQETQYF.

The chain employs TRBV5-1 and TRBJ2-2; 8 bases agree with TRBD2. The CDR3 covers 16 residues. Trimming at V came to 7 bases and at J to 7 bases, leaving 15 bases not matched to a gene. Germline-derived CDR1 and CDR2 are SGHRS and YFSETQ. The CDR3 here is CASGPQTSGGFGELFF. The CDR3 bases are TGCGCCAGCGGGCCTCAAACTAGCGGTGGATTCGGGGAGCTGTTTTTT.

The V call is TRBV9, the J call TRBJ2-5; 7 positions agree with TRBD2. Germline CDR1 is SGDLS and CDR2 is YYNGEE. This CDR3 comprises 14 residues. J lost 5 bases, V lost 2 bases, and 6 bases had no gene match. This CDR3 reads CASSVALGGETQYF. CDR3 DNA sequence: TGTGCCAGCAGCGTCGCCTTGGGGGGGGAGACCCAGTACTTC.

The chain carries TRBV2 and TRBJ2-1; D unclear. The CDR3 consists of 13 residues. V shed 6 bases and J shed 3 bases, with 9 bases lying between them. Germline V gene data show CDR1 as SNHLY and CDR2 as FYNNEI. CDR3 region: CASSGRNYNEQFF. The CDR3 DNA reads TGTGCCAGCAGCGGGCGGAACTACAATGAGCAGTTCTTC.

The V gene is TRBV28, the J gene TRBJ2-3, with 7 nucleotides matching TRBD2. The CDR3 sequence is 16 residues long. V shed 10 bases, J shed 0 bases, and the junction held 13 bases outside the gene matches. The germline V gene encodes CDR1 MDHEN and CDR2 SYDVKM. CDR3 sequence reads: CATSSPSGASTDTQYF. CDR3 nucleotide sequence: TGTGCCACCTCCTCTCCTAGCGGTGCTAGCACAGATACGCAGTATTTT.

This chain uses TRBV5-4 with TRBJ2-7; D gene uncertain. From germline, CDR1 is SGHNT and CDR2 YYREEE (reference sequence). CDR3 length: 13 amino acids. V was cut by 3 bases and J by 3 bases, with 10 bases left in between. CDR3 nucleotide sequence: TGTGCCAGCAGCTGGGGTATGGGCTACGAGCAGTACTTC. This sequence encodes CASSWGMGYEQYF.

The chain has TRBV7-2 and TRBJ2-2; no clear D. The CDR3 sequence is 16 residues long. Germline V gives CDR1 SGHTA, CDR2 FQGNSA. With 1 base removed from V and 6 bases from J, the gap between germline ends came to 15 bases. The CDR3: CASSLGALGVAGELFF. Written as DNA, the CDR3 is TGTGCCAGCAGCTTAGGGGCACTTGGCGTCGCCGGGGAGCTGTTTTTT.

In nucleotides, the CDR3 is TGTGCCAGCAGCCCGGGGACGGTCAATAATTCACCCCTCCACTTT. Its protein product is CASSPGTVNNSPLHF. This chain links TRBV27 with TRBJ1-6; D may be TRBD1 (5 bases). The CDR3 extends over 15 amino acids. With 6 bases removed from V and 5 bases from J, the gap between germline ends came to 14 bases. The germline gives CDR1 MNHEY, CDR2 SMNVEV (reference sequence).

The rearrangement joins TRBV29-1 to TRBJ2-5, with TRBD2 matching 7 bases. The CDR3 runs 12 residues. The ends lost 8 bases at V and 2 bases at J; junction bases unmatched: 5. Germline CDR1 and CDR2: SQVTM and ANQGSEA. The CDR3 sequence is CSWGAGQETQYF. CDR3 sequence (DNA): TGCAGCTGGGGAGCGGGGCAAGAGACCCAGTACTTC.

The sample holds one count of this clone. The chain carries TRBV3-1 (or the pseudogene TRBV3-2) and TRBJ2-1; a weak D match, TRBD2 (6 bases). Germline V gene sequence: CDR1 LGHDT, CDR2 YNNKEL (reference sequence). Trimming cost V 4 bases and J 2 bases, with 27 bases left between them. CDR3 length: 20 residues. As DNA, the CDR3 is TGTGCCAGCAGCCCCCTCCCGGCGGGATCCCCTGCTCGGGCCTACAATGAGCAGTTCTTC. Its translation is CASSPLPAGSPARAYNEQFF.

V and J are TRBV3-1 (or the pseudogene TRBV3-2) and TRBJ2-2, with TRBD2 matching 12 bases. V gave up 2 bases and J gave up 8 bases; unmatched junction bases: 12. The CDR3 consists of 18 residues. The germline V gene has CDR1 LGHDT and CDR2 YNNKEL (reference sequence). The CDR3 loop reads CASSQPYPTSGGPGELFF. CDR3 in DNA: TGTGCCAGCAGCCAACCCTATCCGACTAGCGGGGGCCCAGGGGAGCTGTTTTTT.

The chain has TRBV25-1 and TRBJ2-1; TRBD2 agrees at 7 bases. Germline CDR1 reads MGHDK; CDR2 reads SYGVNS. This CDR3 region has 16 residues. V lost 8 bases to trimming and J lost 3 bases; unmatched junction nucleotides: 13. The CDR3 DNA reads TGTGCCAGCCGCGGGAGTTTAGCGGAAAGCTACAATGAGCAGTTCTTC. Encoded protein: CASRGSLAESYNEQFF.

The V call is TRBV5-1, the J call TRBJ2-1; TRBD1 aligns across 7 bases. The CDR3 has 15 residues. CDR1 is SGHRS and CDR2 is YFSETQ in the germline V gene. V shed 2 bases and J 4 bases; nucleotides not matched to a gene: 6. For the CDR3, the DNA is TGCGCCAGCAGCTTTTGGCAGGGGGTATACAATGAGCAGTTCTTC. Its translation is CASSFWQGVYNEQFF.

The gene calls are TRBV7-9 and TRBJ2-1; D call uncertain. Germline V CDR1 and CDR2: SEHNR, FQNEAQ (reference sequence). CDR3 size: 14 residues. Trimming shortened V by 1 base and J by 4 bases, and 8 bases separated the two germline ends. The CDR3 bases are TGTGCCAGCAGCTTAGATCTAGGGTACAATGAGCAGTTCTTC. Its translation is CASSLDLGYNEQFF.

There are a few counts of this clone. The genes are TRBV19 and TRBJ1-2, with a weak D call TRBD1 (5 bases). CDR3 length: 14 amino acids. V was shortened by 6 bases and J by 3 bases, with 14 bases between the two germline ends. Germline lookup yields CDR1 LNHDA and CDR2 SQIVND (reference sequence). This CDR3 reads CASSISRADYGYTF. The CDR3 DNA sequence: TGTGCCAGTAGCATCTCCAGGGCTGACTATGGCTACACCTTC.

The CDR3, as DNA: TGTGCCAGCAGACGCGATTTCCGGGACCTCCATAACTATGGCTACACCTTC. Its translation is CASRRDFRDLHNYGYTF. The chain couples TRBV5-4 to TRBJ1-2; possible D gene TRBD1, 5 bases. Trimming removed 5 bases at V and 1 base at J, with 21 bases between. This CDR3 has 17 amino acids. From germline, CDR1 is SGHNT and CDR2 YYREEE (reference sequence).

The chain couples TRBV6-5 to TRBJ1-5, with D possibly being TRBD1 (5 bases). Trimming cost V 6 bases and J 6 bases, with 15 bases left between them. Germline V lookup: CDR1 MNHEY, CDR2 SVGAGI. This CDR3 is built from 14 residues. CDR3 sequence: CASSTTGYGQPQHF. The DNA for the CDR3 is TGTGCCAGCAGCACAACAGGATACGGTCAGCCCCAGCATTTT.